This is a list of T cell receptor beta chains from one sample in a study of shared clonotypes between healthy human individuals. Profiling relied on immunoSEQ multiplex PCR, and the TCRdb table lists in-frame clones only, not all of them. This sample has approximately 1.5 million clones; roughly 98.5% occur once, and the top ten carry 0.36%. The sample was naive CD4+ T cells sorted from blood. These receptors were taken from a man younger than 40 in good health. CDR3s include the opening cysteine and the closing phenylalanine or tryptophan. A D gene is named only where the DNA matches it firmly. Not every row has a clone size; where given, it reads once, few, many or a size class.

cdr3_length,j_call,clone_size,d_call,v_call,cdr3_nt,cdr3_aa
13,TRBJ2-7,-,TRBD1,TRBV6-5,TGTGCCAGCAGTCGACAGGGGGCAATCGAGCAGTACTTC,CASSRQGAIEQYF
12,TRBJ1-4,-,-,TRBV6-5,TGTGCCAGCAGTTACTCGGAGGGGAAACTGTTTTTT,CASSYSEGKLFF
16,TRBJ2-6,once,-,TRBV5-6,TGTGCCAGCAGCTTCATTTCCAGGGCTGGGGCCAACGTCCTGACTTTC,CASSFISRAGANVLTF
16,TRBJ2-2,-,TRBD2,TRBV5-1,TGCGCCAGCAGCGGGGCGGCTAGCGGGAGCCCCGGGGAGCTGTTTTTT,CASSGAASGSPGELFF
13,TRBJ1-2,-,-,TRBV7-9,TGTGCCAGCAGGCTCGACACTAACTATGGCTACACCTTC,CASRLDTNYGYTF
14,TRBJ2-1,-,-,TRBV2,TGTGCCAGCAGTTCGGTGGCTTCGTACAATGAGCAGTTCTTC,CASSSVASYNEQFF
14,TRBJ2-7,-,TRBD1,TRBV18,TGTGCCAGCTCGTCCTCGGGACAGCCATACGAGCAGTACTTC,CASSSSGQPYEQYF
14,TRBJ2-7,-,TRBD1,TRBV28,TGTGCCAGCAGCCCCCCCGGGACAGCATACGAGCAGTACTTC,CASSPPGTAYEQYF
10,TRBJ1-2,-,-,TRBV30,TGTGCCTGGAGTTCAGTAGGCTACACCTTC,CAWSSVGYTF
14,TRBJ2-7,once,-,TRBV15,TGTGCCACCAGCAGAGTTAGGGATACCTACGAGCAGTACTTC,CATSRVRDTYEQYF
15,TRBJ1-5,-,-,TRBV6-5,TGTGCCAGCAGTTACTCGAAGCCTCGATCAATCCCCCAGCATTTT,CASSYSKPRSIPQHF